The following is a TCR beta chain sequence with its context. This sample stems from a study of T cell responses to AZD1222 COVID-19 vaccine. Profiling relied on immunoSEQ multiplex PCR, and the TCRdb table lists in-frame clones only, not all of them. The sample holds over 100,000 clones, roughly 84% seen once. V lost 2 bases, J lost 10 bases, and 13 bases lay in between. Germline loops: CDR1 SGHTA, CDR2 FQGTGA. The CDR3 is 13 residues long. The V gene is TRBV7-3, the J gene TRBJ2-3; D uncertain. The starting material was peripheral blood, obtained on day 0 of AZD1222 vaccination. The TCR sequence derives from an adult in good health. CDR3 region: CASSLSRLSAQYF. CDR3 in DNA: TGTGCCAGCAGCTTATCAAGGCTCTCCGCGCAGTATTTT.